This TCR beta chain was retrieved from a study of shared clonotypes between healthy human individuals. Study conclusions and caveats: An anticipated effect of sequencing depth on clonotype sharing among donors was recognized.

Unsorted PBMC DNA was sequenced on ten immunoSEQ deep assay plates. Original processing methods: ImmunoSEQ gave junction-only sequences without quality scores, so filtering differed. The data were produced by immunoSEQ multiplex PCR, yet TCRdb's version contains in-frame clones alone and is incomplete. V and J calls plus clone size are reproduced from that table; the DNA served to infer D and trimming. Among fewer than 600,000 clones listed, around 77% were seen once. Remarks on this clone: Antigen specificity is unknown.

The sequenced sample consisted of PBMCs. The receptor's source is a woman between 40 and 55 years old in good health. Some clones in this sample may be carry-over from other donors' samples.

CDR3 loop: CASSLSTGMLPDTQYF. CDR3 coding DNA: TGTGCCAGCAGCTTAAGTACAGGGATGTTGCCAGATACGCAGTATTTT. This sequence joins TRBV13 and TRBJ2-3; possibly TRBD1 for D (6 bases). The germline V gene encodes CDR1 PRHDT and CDR2 FYEKMQ (reference sequence). V gave up 2 bases and J gave up 4 bases, with 16 bases separating them. This CDR3 has 16 amino acids.